These T cell receptor beta chains were read from a single sample in a study of cytomegalovirus exposure and HLA in healthy donors. Measured with immunoSEQ multiplex PCR; TCRdb has only the in-frame clones, and not every one. The table records some 190,000 clones, roughly 87% of them present only once. The sample taken for sequencing was PBMCs. All receptors derive from a man aged 35 to 55 in good health and CMV-seronegative. The CDR3 runs from the conserved cysteine through the conserved F or W. The D gene is left open where the match is weak. The size of a clone is reported for some rows only, either as once, few or many, or as a class for expanded clones.

>TRBD2|TRBJ2-1|TRBV4-3|NA
TGCGCCAGCAGCCAGGGACTAGCGGGGGACCGGTACAATGAGCAGTTCTTC
CASSQGLAGDRYNEQFF
>NA|TRBJ1-5|TRBV5-1|NA
TGCGCCAGCAGCTTTGGAGGACGCAATCAGCCCCAGCATTTT
CASSFGGRNQPQHF
>TRBD2|TRBJ2-3|TRBV6-5|NA
TGTGCCAGCACCAGACTAGCGGGAGGGCCAGATACGCAGTATTTT
CASTRLAGGPDTQYF
>NA|TRBJ1-5|TRBV7-2|once
TGTGCCAGCAGCGCCCAACAGGGAATCGGGCAGCCCCAGCATTTT
CASSAQQGIGQPQHF
>NA|TRBJ1-2|TRBV4-2|NA
TGTGCCAGCAGCCAAGACGAATGGACTGGTTATGGCTACACCTTC
CASSQDEWTGYGYTF
>NA|TRBJ2-5|TRBV6-1|NA
TGTGCCAGCAGTCCCGGAGCAGGGGCAGAGACCCAGTACTTC
CASSPGAGAETQYF
>TRBD1|TRBJ2-5|TRBV28|NA
TGTGCCAGCAACACAGGGGGCGTGATGGAGACCCAGTACTTC
CASNTGGVMETQYF
>NA|TRBJ2-7|TRBV14|NA
TGTGCCAGCAGCAAGGAAACAGGGAAGCAGTACTTC
CASSKETGKQYF
>NA|TRBJ1-2|TRBV28|once
TGTGCCAGCAGCTCCCCCGGGGGACCTAACTATGGCTACACCTTC
CASSSPGGPNYGYTF
>TRBD1|TRBJ2-7|TRBV9|NA
TGTGCCAGCAGCCCCCTTGGGGACAGAACGCCCTACGAGCAGTACTTC
CASSPLGDRTPYEQYF
>NA|TRBJ2-1|TRBV7-2|NA
TGTGCCAGCAGCTTAGGGTTCGGGGGCAATGAGCAGTTCTTC
CASSLGFGGNEQFF
>TRBD1|TRBJ2-3|TRBV28|NA
TGTGCCAGCAGTTTTCGACAGGGGGCGGCAGATACGCAGTATTTT
CASSFRQGAADTQYF
>NA|TRBJ2-1|TRBV4-2|NA
TGTGCCAGCAGCCAAGGCGGGAATACCTATTACAATGAGCAGTTCTTC
CASSQGGNTYYNEQFF
>TRBD2|TRBJ2-3|TRBV6-1|once
TGTGCCAGCAGTGAATTTGGGCGGGAGTGGGATACGCAGTATTTT
CASSEFGREWDTQYF
>NA|TRBJ2-3|TRBV29-1|NA
TGCAGCGTTTTGCAGCGGGGCACAGATACGCAGTATTTT
CSVLQRGTDTQYF
>TRBD2|TRBJ2-5|TRBV6-1|NA
TGTGCCAGCAGCATACTAGCGGGGGGCCAAGAGACCCAGTACTTC
CASSILAGGQETQYF
>NA|TRBJ1-1|TRBV6-5|NA
TGTGCCAGCAGACCGCCGGCGGGGGATGGCACTGAAGCTTTCTTT
CASRPPAGDGTEAFF
>NA|TRBJ2-1|TRBV9|NA
TGTGCCAGCAGCGCAGGGGTCAATGAGCAGTTCTTC
CASSAGVNEQFF
>TRBD1|TRBJ1-5|TRBV7-2|NA
TGTGCCAGCAGCTTAGGCGGGCAGGGGGGACAGCCCCAGCATTTT
CASSLGGQGGQPQHF
>TRBD2|TRBJ2-7|TRBV7-9|NA
TGTGCCAGCAGCTTAGGAGGGACTAGCACCTACGAGCAGTACTTC
CASSLGGTSTYEQYF